This entry lists 5 T cell receptor beta chains sequenced from one sample in a study of molecular identifiers for immune sequencing clone quantification. In TCRdb, the PCR reads were re-called with MiXCR into one record per CDR3 protein. The table includes about 630,000 distinct CDR3 sequences, about 25% detected once. The sample was naive CD8+ T cells from blood, with Jurkat cell RNA spiked in. Subset described: FACS-sorted CD8+CD4-CCR7+CD45RA+ naive T cells. These TCRs come from a human donor in good health. Some libraries in this study had Jurkat cell RNA spiked in.

This clonotype turned up a few times. The J gene is TRBJ2-7, the V gene TRBV7-2, with 8 bases fitting TRBD2. J gave up 2 bases and V 1 base, and 4 bases lay outside the gene matches. This CDR3 region has 15 residues. Looked up from germline, CDR1 is SGHTA and CDR2 is FQGNSA. In DNA, the CDR3 is TGTGCCAGCAGCTTAGTTCCAGCGGGGGCCTACGAGCAGTACTTC. This sequence encodes CASSLVPAGAYEQYF. Full variable domain (remainder filled in from reference TRBV7-2 and TRBJ2-7): GAGVSQSPSNKVTEKGKDVELRCDPISGHTALYWYRQSLGQGLEFLIYFQGNSAPDKSGLPSDRFSAERTGGSVSTLTIQRTQQEDSAVYLCASSLVPAGAYEQYFGPGTRLTVT.

This clonotype was seen ten or more times. Written as DNA, the CDR3 is TGTGCCTGGACCCGCCGGGAGTTTGTCCTCTACAATGAGCAGTTCTTC. Amino acids: CAWTRREFVLYNEQFF. The rearrangement uses TRBV30 and TRBJ2-1; weak D call: TRBD2 (6 bases). Germline V gene sequence: CDR1 GTSNPN, CDR2 SVGIG (reference sequence). The CDR3 consists of 16 residues. V lost 4 bases and J 3 bases, leaving 19 bases between the germline ends.

This clonotype occurred a few times. This chain connects TRBV6-5 to TRBJ2-7, with 9 bases lining up with TRBD1. Germline V gene data show CDR1 as MNHEY and CDR2 as SVGAGI. J lost 0 bases, V lost 6 bases, and 6 bases had no gene match. CDR3 length: 15 residues. CDR3 in amino acids: CASSGGQGVSYEQYF. The CDR3 coding sequence is TGTGCCAGCAGCGGGGGACAGGGCGTCTCCTACGAGCAGTACTTC.

This clonotype was recorded at least ten times. The chain is built from TRBV4-3 and TRBJ2-7, with D tentatively TRBD1 (5 bases). Germline V gene data show CDR1 as LGHNA and CDR2 as YSLEER. The V and J ends lost 0 bases and 4 bases respectively, with 10 bases between them. The CDR3 has 14 amino acids. The CDR3 DNA is TGCGCCAGCAGCCAAGATAGGGGCGGTTACGAGCAGTACTTC. Translated, it gives CASSQDRGGYEQYF.

This clonotype was observed many times. The rearrangement uses TRBV20-1 and TRBJ2-3, with D possibly matching TRBD2 (6 bases). CDR1 and CDR2 (germline): DFQATT, SNEGSKA (reference sequence). Trimming shortened V by 1 base and J by 9 bases, and 17 bases separated the two germline ends. There are 14 residues in the CDR3. The CDR3 nucleotides read TGCAGTGCTAGAGTAGCGGAACTGGGTTACACGCAGTATTTT. Translating gives CSARVAELGYTQYF.